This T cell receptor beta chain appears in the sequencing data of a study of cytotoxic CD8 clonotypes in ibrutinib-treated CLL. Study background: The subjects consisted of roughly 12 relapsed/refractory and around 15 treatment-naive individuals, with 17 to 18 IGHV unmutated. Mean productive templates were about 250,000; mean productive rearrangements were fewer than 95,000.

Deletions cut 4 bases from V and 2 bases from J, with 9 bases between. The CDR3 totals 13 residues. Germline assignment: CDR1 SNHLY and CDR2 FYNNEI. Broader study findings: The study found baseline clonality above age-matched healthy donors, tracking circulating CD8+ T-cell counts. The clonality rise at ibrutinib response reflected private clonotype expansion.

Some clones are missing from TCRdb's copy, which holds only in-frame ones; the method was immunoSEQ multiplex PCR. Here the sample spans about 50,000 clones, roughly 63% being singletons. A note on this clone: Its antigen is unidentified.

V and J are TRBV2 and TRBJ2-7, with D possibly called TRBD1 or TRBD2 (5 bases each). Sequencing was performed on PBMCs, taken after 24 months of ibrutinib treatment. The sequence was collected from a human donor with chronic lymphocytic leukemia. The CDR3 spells CASSGDEAYEQYF. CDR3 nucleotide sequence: TGTGCCAGCAGTGGGGACGAAGCCTACGAGCAGTACTTC. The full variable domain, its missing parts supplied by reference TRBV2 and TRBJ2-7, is EPEVTQTPSHQVTQMGQEVILRCVPISNHLYFYWYRQILGQKVEFLVSFYNNEISEKSEIFDDQFSVERPDGSNFTLKIRSTKLEDSAMYFCASSGDEAYEQYFGPGTRLTVT.